This T cell receptor (beta chain) stems from a study of blood T cell repertoires in COVID-19. CDR3 length: 15 residues. From germline, CDR1 is MDHEN and CDR2 SYDVKM. V dropped 7 bases and J dropped 7; count of bases not matched to a gene: 11. While infection was still active, Seattle patients were enrolled and then followed longitudinally. The repertoire was sequenced with immunoSEQ multiplex PCR; TCRdb's copy has only in-frame clones and lacks some. The repertoire holds some 200,000 clones, with approximately 80% as singletons. Specimen: peripheral blood. The TCR originated in a woman aged 80 or older with COVID-19, enrolled during active disease. The chain has TRBV28 and TRBJ1-5, with 9 positions matching TRBD1. In nucleotides, the CDR3 is TGTGCCAGCACTTCACAGGGGGCGACATACCAGCCCCAGCATTTT. This translates into CASTSQGATYQPQHF.